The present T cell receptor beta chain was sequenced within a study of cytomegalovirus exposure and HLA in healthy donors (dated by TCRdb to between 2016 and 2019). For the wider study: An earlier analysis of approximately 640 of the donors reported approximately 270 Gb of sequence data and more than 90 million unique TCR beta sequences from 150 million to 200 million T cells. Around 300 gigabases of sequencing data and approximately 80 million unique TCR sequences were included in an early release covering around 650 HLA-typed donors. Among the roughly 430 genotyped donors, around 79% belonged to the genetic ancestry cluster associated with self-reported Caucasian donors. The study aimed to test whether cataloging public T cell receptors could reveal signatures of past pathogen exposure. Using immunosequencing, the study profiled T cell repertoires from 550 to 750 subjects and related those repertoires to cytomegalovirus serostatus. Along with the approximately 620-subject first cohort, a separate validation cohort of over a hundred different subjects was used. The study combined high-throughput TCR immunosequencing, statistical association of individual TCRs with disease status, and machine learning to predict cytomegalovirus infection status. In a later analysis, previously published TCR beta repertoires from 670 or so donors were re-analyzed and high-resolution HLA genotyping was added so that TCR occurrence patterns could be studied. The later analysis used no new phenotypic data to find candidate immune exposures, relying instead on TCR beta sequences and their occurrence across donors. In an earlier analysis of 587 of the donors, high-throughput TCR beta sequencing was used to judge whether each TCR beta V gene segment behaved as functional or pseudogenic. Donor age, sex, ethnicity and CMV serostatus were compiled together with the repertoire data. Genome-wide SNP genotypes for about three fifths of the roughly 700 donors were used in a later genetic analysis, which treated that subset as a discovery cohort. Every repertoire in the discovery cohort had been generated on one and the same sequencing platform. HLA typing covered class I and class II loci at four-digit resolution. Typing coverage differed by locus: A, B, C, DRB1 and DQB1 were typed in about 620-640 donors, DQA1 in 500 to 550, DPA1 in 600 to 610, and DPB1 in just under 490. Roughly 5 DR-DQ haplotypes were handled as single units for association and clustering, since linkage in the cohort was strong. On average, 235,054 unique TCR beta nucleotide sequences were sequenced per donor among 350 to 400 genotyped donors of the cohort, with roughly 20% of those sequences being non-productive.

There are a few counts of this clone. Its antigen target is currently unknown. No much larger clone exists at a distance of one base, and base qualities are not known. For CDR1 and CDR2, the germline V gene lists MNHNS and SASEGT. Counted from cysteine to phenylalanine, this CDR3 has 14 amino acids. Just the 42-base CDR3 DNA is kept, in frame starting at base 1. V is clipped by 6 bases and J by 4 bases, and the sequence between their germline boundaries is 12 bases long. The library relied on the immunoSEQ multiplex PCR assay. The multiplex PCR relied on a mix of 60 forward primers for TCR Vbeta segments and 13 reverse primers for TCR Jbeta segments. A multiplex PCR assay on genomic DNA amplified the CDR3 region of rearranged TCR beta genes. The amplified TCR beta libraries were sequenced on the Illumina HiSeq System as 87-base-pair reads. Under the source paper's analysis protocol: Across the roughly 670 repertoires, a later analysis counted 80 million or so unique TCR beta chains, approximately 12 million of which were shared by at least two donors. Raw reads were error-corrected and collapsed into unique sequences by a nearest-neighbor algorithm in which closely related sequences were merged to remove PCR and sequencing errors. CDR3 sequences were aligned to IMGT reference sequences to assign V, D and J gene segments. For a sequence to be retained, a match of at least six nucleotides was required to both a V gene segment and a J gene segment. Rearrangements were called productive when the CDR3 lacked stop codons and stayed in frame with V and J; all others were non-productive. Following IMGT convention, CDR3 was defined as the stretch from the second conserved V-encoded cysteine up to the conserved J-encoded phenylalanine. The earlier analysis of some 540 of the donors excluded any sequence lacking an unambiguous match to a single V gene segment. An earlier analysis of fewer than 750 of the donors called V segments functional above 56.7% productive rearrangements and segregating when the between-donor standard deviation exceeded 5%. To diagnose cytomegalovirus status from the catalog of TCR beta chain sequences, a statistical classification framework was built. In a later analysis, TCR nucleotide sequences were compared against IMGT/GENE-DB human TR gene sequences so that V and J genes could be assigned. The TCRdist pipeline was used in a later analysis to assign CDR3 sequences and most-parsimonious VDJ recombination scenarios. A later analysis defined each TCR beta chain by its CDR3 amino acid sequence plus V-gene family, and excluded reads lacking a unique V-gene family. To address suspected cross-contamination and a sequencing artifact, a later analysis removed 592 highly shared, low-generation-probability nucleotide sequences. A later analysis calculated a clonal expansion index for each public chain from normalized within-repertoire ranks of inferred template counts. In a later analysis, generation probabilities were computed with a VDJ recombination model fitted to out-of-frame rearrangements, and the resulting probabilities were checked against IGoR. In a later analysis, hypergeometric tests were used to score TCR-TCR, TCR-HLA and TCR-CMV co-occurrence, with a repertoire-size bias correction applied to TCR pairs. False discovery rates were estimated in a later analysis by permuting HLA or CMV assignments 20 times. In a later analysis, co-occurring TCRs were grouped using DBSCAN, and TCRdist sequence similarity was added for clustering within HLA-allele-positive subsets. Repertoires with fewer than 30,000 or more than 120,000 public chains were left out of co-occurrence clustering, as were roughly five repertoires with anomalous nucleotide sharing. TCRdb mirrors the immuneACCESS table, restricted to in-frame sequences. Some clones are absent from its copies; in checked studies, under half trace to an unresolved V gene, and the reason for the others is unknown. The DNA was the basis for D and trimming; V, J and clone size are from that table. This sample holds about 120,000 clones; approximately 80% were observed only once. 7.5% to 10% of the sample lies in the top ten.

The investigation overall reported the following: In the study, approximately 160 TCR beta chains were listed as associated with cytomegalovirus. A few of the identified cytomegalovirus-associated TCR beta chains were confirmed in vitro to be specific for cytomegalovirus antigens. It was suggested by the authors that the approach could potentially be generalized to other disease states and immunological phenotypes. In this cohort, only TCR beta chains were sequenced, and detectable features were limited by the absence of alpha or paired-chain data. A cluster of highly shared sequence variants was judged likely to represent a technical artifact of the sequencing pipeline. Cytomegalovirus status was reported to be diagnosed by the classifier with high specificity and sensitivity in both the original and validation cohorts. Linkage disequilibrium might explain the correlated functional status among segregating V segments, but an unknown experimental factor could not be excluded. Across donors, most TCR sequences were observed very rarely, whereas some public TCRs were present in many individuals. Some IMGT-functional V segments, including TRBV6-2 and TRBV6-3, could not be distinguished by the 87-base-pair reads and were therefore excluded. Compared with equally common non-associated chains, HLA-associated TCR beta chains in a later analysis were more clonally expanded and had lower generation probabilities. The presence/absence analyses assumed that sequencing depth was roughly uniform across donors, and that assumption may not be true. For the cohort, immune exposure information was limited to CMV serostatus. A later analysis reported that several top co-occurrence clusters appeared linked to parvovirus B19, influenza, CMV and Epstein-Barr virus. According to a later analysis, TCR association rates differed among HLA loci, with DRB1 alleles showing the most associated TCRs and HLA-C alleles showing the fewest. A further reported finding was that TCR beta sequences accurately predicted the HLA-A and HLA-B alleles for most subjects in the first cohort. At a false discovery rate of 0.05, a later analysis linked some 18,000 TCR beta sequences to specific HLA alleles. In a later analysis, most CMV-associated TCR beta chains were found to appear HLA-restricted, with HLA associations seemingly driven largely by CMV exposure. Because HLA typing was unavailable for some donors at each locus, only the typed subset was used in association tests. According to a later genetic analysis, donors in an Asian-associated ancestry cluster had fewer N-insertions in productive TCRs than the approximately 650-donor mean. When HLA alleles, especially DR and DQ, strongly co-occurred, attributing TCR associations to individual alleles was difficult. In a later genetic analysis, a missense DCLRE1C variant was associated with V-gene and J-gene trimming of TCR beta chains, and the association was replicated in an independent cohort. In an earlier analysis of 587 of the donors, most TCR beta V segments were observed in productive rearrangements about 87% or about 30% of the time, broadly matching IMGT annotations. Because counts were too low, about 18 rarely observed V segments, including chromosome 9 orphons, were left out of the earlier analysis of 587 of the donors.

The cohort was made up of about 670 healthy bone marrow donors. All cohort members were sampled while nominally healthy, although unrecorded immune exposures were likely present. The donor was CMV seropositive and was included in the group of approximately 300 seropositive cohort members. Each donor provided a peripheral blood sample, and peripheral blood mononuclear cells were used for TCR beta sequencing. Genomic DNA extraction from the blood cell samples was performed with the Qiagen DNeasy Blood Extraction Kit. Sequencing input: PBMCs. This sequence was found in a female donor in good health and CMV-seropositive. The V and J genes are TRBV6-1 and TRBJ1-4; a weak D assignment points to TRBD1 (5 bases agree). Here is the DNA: TGTGCCAGCAGCCATGGGGGGGGTAATGAAAAACTGTTTTTT. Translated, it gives CASSHGGGNEKLFF.